These 22 T cell receptor beta chains share one sample of origin, sequenced in a study of CXCR3-negative and CXCR3-positive naive CD8 T cells (dated by TCRdb to about 2019). No cognate antigen is known for these TCRs. TCRdb records NextSeq 550 as the sequencer. The Human TCR Profiling Kit (MiLaboratory) was used to prepare UMI-labeled 5' RACE TRB cDNA libraries. The reads underwent TCRdb reprocessing, giving one record for each CDR3 protein sequence and no DNA. This sample's table contains some 60,000 distinct CDR3 sequences. The ten largest account for 0.5% to 0.6% of the sample. Broader findings and caveats from the paper: TRB CDR3s from CXCR3-positive naive cells showed higher hydrophobicity (lower Kidera factor 4), lower energy, and higher strength and volume indices than CXCR3-negative naive cells.

The source material was naive CXCR3+ CD8+ T cells from blood. What the cell subset or site label conveys for this sample: CD45RO-CCR7+CD27+CD95- naive CD8+ T cells expressing CXCR3 (TNR3+). The source of these receptors is a human donor in good health. Some clones in this sample may be carry-over from other donors' samples.

V is TRBV6-5 and J is TRBJ2-5; checking the TCRdb D call of TRBD1 is not possible without DNA. This CDR3 spans 14 amino acids. From germline, CDR1 is MNHEY and CDR2 SVGAGI. The CDR3: CASSDGTEQETQYF.

The V and J genes are TRBV15 and TRBJ2-3. This CDR3 is built from 13 residues. Germline V gives CDR1 LNHNV, CDR2 YYDKDF (reference sequence). The CDR3: CATSRVRLDTQYF.

The chain carries TRBV7-2 and TRBJ1-2; TCRdb gives TRBD1 as the D gene, but with no DNA this cannot be confirmed. The CDR3 contains 14 residues. Germline V gene lookup returns CDR1 SGHTA and CDR2 FQGNSA. The CDR3 sequence is CASSFLGGANGYTF. The variable domain in full, completed from reference TRBV7-2 and TRBJ1-2, reads GAGVSQSPSNKVTEKGKDVELRCDPISGHTALYWYRQSLGQGLEFLIYFQGNSAPDKSGLPSDRFSAERTGGSVSTLTIQRTQQEDSAVYLCASSFLGGANGYTFGSGTRLTVV.

The genes are TRBV28 and TRBJ1-2; without DNA, the TCRdb call of TRBD1 cannot be checked. CDR1 is MDHEN, CDR2 SYDVKM, per germline. The CDR3 is 13 residues long. CDR3 sequence: CASSLGTGQGYTF.

V usage is TRBV7-3 and J usage is TRBJ2-2; TCRdb outputs TRBD2, but without DNA this stays unchecked. The CDR3 has 14 amino acids. The germline V gene encodes CDR1 SGHTA and CDR2 FQGTGA. The CDR3 protein is CASSSGLATGELFF. Looking up the rest from reference TRBV7-3 and TRBJ2-2 gives the full variable domain: GAGVSQTPSNKVTEKGKYVELRCDPISGHTALYWYRQSLGQGPEFLIYFQGTGAADDSGLPNDRFFAVRPEGSVSTLKIQRTERGDSAVYLCASSSGLATGELFFGEGSRLTVL.

The chain joins TRBV7-9 to TRBJ1-1. This CDR3 comprises 13 residues. Germline CDR1 SEHNR, CDR2 FQNEAQ (reference sequence). The CDR3 is CASSTERSTEAFF.

This chain connects TRBV28 to TRBJ2-5; TCRdb designates TRBD2, a call that cannot be tested without DNA. CDR3 length equals 16 residues. CDR1 MDHEN and CDR2 SYDVKM come from the germline V gene. CDR3 loop: CASSLLAGTPTETQYF.

The rearrangement links TRBV15 to TRBJ2-2; the TCRdb call, TRBD1, lacks DNA for checking. Germline CDR1 reads LNHNV; CDR2 reads YYDKDF (reference sequence). The CDR3 runs 15 residues. CDR3 in amino acids: CATSSRTGNTGELFF.

The chain uses TRBV29-1 and TRBJ2-7; TCRdb reports TRBD1, a call that lacks DNA to check it against. Germline V gene sequence: CDR1 SQVTM, CDR2 ANQGSEA. This CDR3 spans 16 amino acids. CDR3 sequence: CSVEDLTGRVSYEQYF.

The chain has TRBV12-3 or TRBV12-4 and TRBJ2-3; TCRdb designates TRBD1, a call that cannot be tested without DNA. The CDR3 contains 15 residues. The CDR3 sequence: CASSFGIPPTDTQYF.

The V gene is TRBV4-3, the J gene TRBJ2-6; TCRdb names TRBD2, which stays unverified in the absence of DNA. The CDR3 extends over 17 amino acids. Germline V lookup: CDR1 LGHNA, CDR2 YSLEER. The CDR3 loop is CASSRSGGTSGANVLTF.

The chain combines TRBV4-1 with TRBJ2-7; with no DNA, the TCRdb D assignment of TRBD2 cannot be verified. The CDR3 length is 15 residues. CDR1 MGHRA and CDR2 YSYEKL come from the germline V gene. CDR3 in amino acids: CASSQGTSLPYEQYF.

This chain connects TRBV15 to TRBJ2-5; the D call of TRBD1 rests on TCRdb alone, since no DNA is present to check it. The CDR3 spans 14 residues. Germline lookup yields CDR1 LNHNV and CDR2 YYDKDF (reference sequence). CDR3 sequence reads: CATRRGAGEETQYF.

The V and J genes are TRBV19 and TRBJ2-3; without DNA, the TCRdb call of TRBD1 cannot be checked. CDR1 and CDR2 from the germline V gene are LNHDA and SQIVND (reference sequence). The CDR3 is 12 residues long. The CDR3 loop reads CASTGGGDTQYF.

The rearrangement joins TRBV5-1 to TRBJ2-3; as DNA is missing, the TRBD2 call by TCRdb cannot be tested. Germline V lookup: CDR1 SGHRS, CDR2 YFSETQ. The CDR3 is 14 residues long. CDR3 region: CASSGQGRADTQYF.

This chain uses TRBV29-1 with TRBJ2-1; the TCRdb call, TRBD1, lacks DNA for checking. Germline loops: CDR1 SQVTM, CDR2 ANQGSEA. The CDR3 has 13 residues. This chain's CDR3 is CSVEAGAGNEQFF.

This CDR3 reads CASSLEVAGPSGETQYF. This chain joins TRBV4-3 and TRBJ2-5; TCRdb returns TRBD2, unconfirmable since there is no DNA. Per germline, CDR1 LGHNA and CDR2 YSLEER. This CDR3 region has 17 residues.

The chain couples TRBV15 to TRBJ2-1; TCRdb's D call, TRBD2, is unchecked because there is no DNA. From germline, CDR1 is LNHNV and CDR2 YYDKDF (reference sequence). There are 14 residues in the CDR3. The chain's CDR3 is CATSTGLAGYEQFF.

CDR3 sequence reads: CASSITPGPNYGYTF. This chain joins TRBV19 and TRBJ1-2; the D call of TRBD1 rests on TCRdb alone, since no DNA is present to check it. Germline CDR1 reads LNHDA; CDR2 reads SQIVND (reference sequence). The CDR3 length is 15 residues.

CDR3 sequence: CASSSPLLAGGDTGELFF. The chain is built from TRBV7-6 and TRBJ2-2; TCRdb lists TRBD2, though no DNA is available to test this call. Per the germline V gene, CDR1 is SGHVS and CDR2 is FNYEAQ. This CDR3 comprises 18 residues.

The rearrangement joins TRBV5-5 to TRBJ2-7. Germline V gene data show CDR1 as SGHKS and CDR2 as YYEKEE (reference sequence). This CDR3 is 13 amino acids long. CDR3 amino acids: CASSPWASYEQYF.

The genes are TRBV7-2 and TRBJ1-4; TCRdb proposes TRBD1, but this gene call is untestable without DNA. From germline, CDR1 is SGHTA and CDR2 FQGNSA. CDR3 length: 15 residues. The CDR3 here is CASSRRDRAREKLFF.